This T cell receptor beta chain derives from a study of T cell responses to AZD1222 COVID-19 vaccine. Method: immunoSEQ multiplex PCR; TCRdb's copy keeps in-frame clones and lacks some. Of roughly 180,000 clones in the sample, 91% were seen once. A word on this clone: Its antigen is still unknown.

Notes on the study in general: Baseline serology detected seropositivity in only a handful of AZD1222 recipients. There were mostly white British donors and more females than males, and clonal diversity was possibly underestimated. After the peak T cell response, and only then, were repertoires sampled. Reports say nearly half of spike-specific TCRs go after unmutated variant regions.

CDR1 is MDHEN and CDR2 is SYDVKM in the germline V gene. The ends were cut back, 4 bases at V and 5 bases at J, with 14 bases in the middle. This CDR3 has 15 amino acids. The source of this sequence is an adult in good health. J is TRBJ1-4 and V is TRBV28; TRBD1 might be the D (5 bases). Sequenced material: peripheral blood, taken on day 0 of AZD1222 vaccination. The CDR3 coding sequence is TGTGCCAGCAGTTCGACGGGGCCCCTGAATGAAAAACTGTTTTTT. Protein product: CASSSTGPLNEKLFF.